A selection of T cell receptor beta chains follows, all from one sample in a study of metastatic and nonmetastatic thyroid tumors. Via MiXCR, TCRdb re-called the PCR reads. This table holds about 59,000 clones, roughly 15% found once. The sequenced sample was blood. The receptors were gathered from a male donor with papillary thyroid cancer or a benign thyroid nodule (not recorded which). Some clones in this sample may be carry-over from other donors' samples. CDR3s include the opening cysteine and the closing phenylalanine or tryptophan.

J gene: TRBJ2-1; V gene: TRBV5-6; CDR3 protein: CASSLNAGTAYNEQFF
J gene: TRBJ2-1; V gene: TRBV16; CDR3 protein: CASSQYQHNEQFF
J gene: TRBJ2-1; V gene: TRBV5-6; CDR3 protein: CASSSDSLGYNEQFF
J gene: TRBJ2-1; V gene: TRBV20-1; CDR3 protein: CSAPPSGSPYNEQFF
J gene: TRBJ2-1; V gene: TRBV7-9; CDR3 protein: CASSLDAWDEQFF
J gene: TRBJ1-4; V gene: TRBV28; CDR3 protein: CASSLETNEKLFF
J gene: TRBJ2-7; V gene: TRBV28; CDR3 protein: CASSLAVGGSYEQYF
J gene: TRBJ1-4; V gene: TRBV19; CDR3 protein: CASSAQPGHLLATNEKLFF
J gene: TRBJ2-7; V gene: TRBV13; CDR3 protein: CASSLRSQGGLEQYF
J gene: TRBJ2-1; V gene: TRBV6-2/TRBV6-3; CDR3 protein: CASISSSGGSDEQFF
J gene: TRBJ1-2; V gene: TRBV6-2/TRBV6-3; CDR3 protein: CASSYGASGQGIWGYTF
J gene: TRBJ1-3; V gene: TRBV5-4; CDR3 protein: CASSLDGEKAIYF
J gene: TRBJ1-3; V gene: TRBV19; CDR3 protein: CASSTPGPSGNTIYF
J gene: TRBJ2-3; V gene: TRBV13; CDR3 protein: CASNVVAGHGLAGTTDTQYF
J gene: TRBJ1-2; V gene: TRBV20-1; CDR3 protein: CSAREVGGYTF
J gene: TRBJ1-2; V gene: TRBV5-1; CDR3 protein: CASSPETGDGYTF
J gene: TRBJ1-6; V gene: TRBV5-1; CDR3 protein: CASSLGVGRNSPLHF
J gene: TRBJ2-1; V gene: TRBV9; CDR3 protein: CASSVDTNEQFF
J gene: TRBJ2-7; V gene: TRBV7-9; CDR3 protein: CASSPTSYEQYF
J gene: TRBJ1-3; V gene: TRBV18; CDR3 protein: CASSPVPRSYGNTIYF
J gene: TRBJ1-1; V gene: TRBV20-1; CDR3 protein: CSVFEGSVTTEAFF
J gene: TRBJ2-7; V gene: TRBV19; CDR3 protein: CASSILPGQGRSEQYF
J gene: TRBJ2-5; V gene: TRBV3-1; CDR3 protein: CASSRWADREETQYF
J gene: TRBJ2-3; V gene: TRBV7-2; CDR3 protein: CASSPDTDTQYF
J gene: TRBJ2-5; V gene: TRBV6-5; CDR3 protein: CASSYQRGGETQYF
J gene: TRBJ1-5; V gene: TRBV6-2/TRBV6-3; CDR3 protein: CASSYIATVAVQPQHF
J gene: TRBJ1-2; V gene: TRBV24-1; CDR3 protein: CATSEGTGGSGYTF
J gene: TRBJ1-2; V gene: TRBV6-1; CDR3 protein: CASGNRYRDDGYTF
J gene: TRBJ2-7; V gene: TRBV6-1; CDR3 protein: CASSRSTSSYEQYF
J gene: TRBJ1-5; V gene: TRBV28; CDR3 protein: CASFQSGTGGTGNQPQHF
J gene: TRBJ1-2; V gene: TRBV2; CDR3 protein: CASNLPGQHYGYTF
J gene: TRBJ2-2; V gene: TRBV7-3; CDR3 protein: CASSRTSGGLNTGELFF